This T cell receptor (beta chain) was identified during a study of cytomegalovirus exposure and HLA in healthy donors. On this clone: Its specificity is not known.

Primers for the PCR totalled 60 Vbeta and 13 Jbeta. Here immunoSEQ multiplex PCR was the method, and the copy in TCRdb shows in-frame clones only, minus some. Of 200,000 to 250,000 clones listed, approximately 84% were seen once; the top ten hold 0.55% to 0.7%. Trimming left V 4 bases short and J 2 bases short, with 18 bases between. The CDR3 has 16 residues. Germline CDR1 reads SGHRS; CDR2 reads YFSETQ. General study results and limits: Earlier findings revealed that most TCR beta V segments proved productive either about 87% or about 30% of the time.

The material sequenced was PBMCs. This clonotype originated in a woman in her 40s in good health and CMV-seronegative. This chain uses TRBV5-1 with TRBJ2-5; possibly TRBD1 for D (6 bases). As DNA, the CDR3 is TGCGCCAGCAGCCGGGACACTGGGGGCTTTCAAGAGACCCAGTACTTC. Translating it yields CASSRDTGGFQETQYF.